This is a list of T cell receptor beta chains from one sample in a study of cytomegalovirus exposure and HLA in healthy donors. Assay: immunoSEQ multiplex PCR; the TCRdb copy retains only in-frame clones and omits some. The sample carries 98,000 or so clones, around 85% recorded once. The sample comprised PBMCs. These receptors were collected from a woman aged 18-30 years in good health and CMV-seronegative. CDR3s leave out the opening cysteine and the closing phenylalanine or tryptophan. The order of the fields is D gene, V gene, J gene, CDR3 protein. A D gene is named only where the DNA matches it firmly.

>TRBD1|TRBV7-6|TRBJ2-2
ASSLGDRDLTGELF
>NA|TRBV27|TRBJ2-7
ASSLLGGYEQY
>NA|TRBV5-1|TRBJ2-5
ASSTSQETQY
>TRBD1|TRBV9|TRBJ2-2
ASSAGDREYGIAGELF
>TRBD1|TRBV9|TRBJ2-2
ASTQTHRTGSTGELF
>NA|TRBV5-6|TRBJ2-5
ASSSQETQY
>TRBD2|TRBV11-1|TRBJ2-3
ASSSGGTRTDTQY
>NA|TRBV5-1|TRBJ2-2
ASARTTGELF
>NA|TRBV28|TRBJ2-5
ASSLYEAQY
>NA|TRBV5-4|TRBJ2-7
ASRPDAGAGEQY
>NA|TRBV7-6|TRBJ2-3
ASSLGPTSSSDTQY
>NA|TRBV7-8|TRBJ2-3
ASSLESRLSTDTQY
>NA|TRBV4-1|TRBJ1-1
ASSQGAGQLTEAF
>TRBD1|TRBV5-6|TRBJ1-2
ASSSDRGNYGYT
>NA|TRBV6-1|TRBJ2-7
ASSEDFSYEQY
>TRBD1|TRBV28|TRBJ1-1
ASSSDRGAF
>TRBD1|TRBV7-2|TRBJ1-2
ASSLKTGPSYGYT
>TRBD2|TRBV5-1|TRBJ2-5
ASSLELAGAETQY
>NA|TRBV6-1|TRBJ2-2
VSGYSGELF
>TRBD1|TRBV14|TRBJ1-1
ASSQLGGTGGMNTEAF
>TRBD1|TRBV9|TRBJ2-7
ASSFLPDRESYEQY
>TRBD1|TRBV7-8|TRBJ2-3
ASTRTGRPDTQY
>NA|TRBV9|TRBJ1-2
ASSPQGAIGYT
>TRBD1|TRBV5-6|TRBJ2-5
ASSPGTDQETQY
>TRBD1|TRBV5-5|TRBJ2-7
ASSLGGQGPY
>NA|TRBV29-1|TRBJ1-1
SVLDGGGEAF
>TRBD1|TRBV7-9|TRBJ1-2
ASSSPDRVGYT
>NA|TRBV7-9|TRBJ1-1
ASSSNRVGGTEAF
>NA|TRBV14|TRBJ1-1
ASSPYMNTEAF
>TRBD2|TRBV2|TRBJ2-5
ASRGLAGDPQETQY
>NA|TRBV7-9|TRBJ2-3
ASSSGSGSSTDTQY
>NA|TRBV27|TRBJ1-1
ASSLGQGNTEAF
>NA|TRBV7-8|TRBJ2-7
ASSLLRAGEQY
>TRBD1|TRBV7-9|TRBJ2-2
ASGSDRGPITGELF
>NA|TRBV5-1|TRBJ2-1
ASSLLTGRDEQF
>NA|TRBV14|TRBJ2-7
ASSQDPGRAYEQY
>NA|TRBV10-3|TRBJ2-7
AISDVDSSSYEQY
>NA|TRBV5-1|TRBJ2-7
ASSFFFKQTSYEQY
>NA|TRBV28|TRBJ1-2
ASLGVNYGYT
>TRBD1|TRBV6-1|TRBJ1-2
ASSPEQGVRGYT
>NA|TRBV27|TRBJ2-7
ASSLGWGSSYEQY